This T cell receptor beta chain stems from a study of tumor T cells in aggressive B-cell lymphoma. The CDR3 runs 16 residues. The table came from immunoSEQ multiplex PCR; TCRdb's copy has only in-frame clones and leaves some out. This table has 10,000 or so clones, roughly 84% appearing once. This sequence was found in an adult with diffuse large B cell lymphoma. The sequenced sample consisted of tumor tissue. V and J are TRBV12-1 and TRBJ2-7; no check of the table's D call, TRBD2, against the DNA was made. TRBV12-1 corresponds to a pseudogene. The DNA of the CDR3 is TGTGCCAGCAGCTCCAGGAGGAGCGGGGCCCCCTACGAGCAGTACTTC. Translating it yields CASSSRRSGAPYEQYF.